The source of this T cell receptor beta chain is a study of T-cell reconstitution after alpha-beta-depleted transplantation in children. The study's findings and limits: About two months after transplant, alpha-beta T cells reportedly came from several hundred expanded graft clones.

The table lists this clonotype with many counts. Its specificity is not known. CDR3 size: 12 residues. CDR1 and CDR2 from the germline V gene are MNHNY and SVGAGI (reference sequence). With 2 bases removed from V and 4 bases from J, the gap between germline ends came to 6 bases. The TCRbeta library incorporated unique molecular identifiers. TCRdb recomputed calls from the PCR reads with MiXCR, one row per CDR3 protein. Among a few hundred thousand distinct CDR3 sequences, 16% were seen once, and the ten largest hold around 28%. This chain links TRBV6-6 with TRBJ2-7; D not resolved. Specimen: PBMCs, mostly from graft donor cells, collected 360 days after TCRalphabeta/CD19-depleted stem cell transplant. This TCR derives from a boy under three years old who had a stem cell transplant for Wiskott-Aldrich syndrome, so the T cells may come from the graft donor. CDR3 in amino acids: CASSYGNYEQYF. The CDR3 DNA follows: TGTGCCAGCAGTTACGGGAATTACGAGCAGTACTTC.